The 11 T cell receptor beta chains in this list originate from one sample, sequenced in a study of cytomegalovirus exposure and HLA in healthy donors. The PCR used 60 Vbeta and 13 Jbeta primers. The protocol was immunoSEQ multiplex PCR, while the TCRdb copy is restricted to in-frame clones and leaves out a portion. The sample contains some 180,000 clones, around 78% of which appear only once. Sequenced material: PBMCs. The receptors stem from a man aged 18 to 29 in good health and CMV-seronegative.

The chain recombines TRBV4-1 with TRBJ2-7; 8 positions match TRBD1. CDR1 is MGHRA and CDR2 is YSYEKL in the germline V gene. CDR3 length equals 14 residues. V lost 1 base and J lost 1; bases outside the gene matches: 0. CDR3 in amino acids: CASSQGQGSYEQYF. In DNA form, the CDR3 reads TGCGCCAGCAGCCAAGGACAGGGGTCCTACGAGCAGTACTTC.

The gene calls are TRBV5-1 and TRBJ2-3; 13 bases are shared with TRBD2. This CDR3 has 17 amino acids. CDR1 SGHRS and CDR2 YFSETQ come from the germline V gene. V shed 4 bases and J 4 bases; nucleotides not matched to a gene: 9. The DNA of the CDR3 is TGCGCCAGCAGCCCGGGGGGGACTAGCGGGGCTCCAGATACGCAGTATTTT. This sequence encodes CASSPGGTSGAPDTQYF. Variable domain in full (rest from reference TRBV5-1 and TRBJ2-3): KAGVTQTPRYLIKTRGQQVTLSCSPISGHRSVSWYQQTPGQGLQFLFEYFSETQRNKGNFPGRFSGRQFSNSRSEMNVSTLELGDSALYLCASSPGGTSGAPDTQYFGPGTRLTVL.

The genes are TRBV27 and TRBJ1-5; TRBD1 aligns across 9 bases. Germline trimming cut 11 bases from V and 3 bases from J; bases unmatched to any gene: 14. From germline, CDR1 is MNHEY and CDR2 SMNVEV (reference sequence). This CDR3 has 16 amino acids. The CDR3: CAAGQQGALTNQPQHF. The CDR3 DNA reads as TGTGCCGCGGGGCAACAGGGGGCCCTAACCAATCAGCCCCAGCATTTT.

J is TRBJ2-7 and V is TRBV21-1; the table's D call TRBD2 went unverified against the DNA. TRBV21-1 is a pseudogene. The CDR3 spans 16 residues. The CDR3: CASSKMVGRKAYEQYF. The CDR3 nucleotides read TGTGCCAGCAGCAAAATGGTCGGGAGGAAGGCCTACGAGCAGTACTTC.

The rearrangement links TRBV5-1 to TRBJ2-5; TRBD1 matches 12 bases. This CDR3 region has 15 residues. Losses at the gene ends were 4 bases for V and 5 bases for J; bases not matched to a gene: 6. In germline, CDR1 is SGHRS, CDR2 YFSETQ. The CDR3 reads CASSPGTGGDETQYF. In DNA form, the CDR3 reads TGCGCCAGCAGCCCCGGGACAGGGGGCGACGAGACCCAGTACTTC.

This clone was counted a few times. The chain links TRBV28 to TRBJ2-1, with TRBD1 matching over 8 bases. CDR3 length equals 14 residues. Germline V gene lookup returns CDR1 MDHEN and CDR2 SYDVKM. The J segment lost 6 bases and the V segment lost 5 bases, leaving 6 bases of the junction unmatched. This chain's CDR3 is CASSRPDRANEQFF. The DNA of the CDR3 is TGTGCCAGCAGTCGACCGGACAGGGCCAATGAGCAGTTCTTC.

This clone was detected only once. The chain joins TRBV14 to TRBJ2-5, with a weak D call TRBD2 (6 bases). This CDR3 is built from 15 residues. Germline V gene lookup returns CDR1 SGHDN and CDR2 FVKESK. Trimming left V 0 bases short and J 1 base short, with 9 bases between. This chain's CDR3 is CASSQDVSGQETQYF. CDR3 nucleotide sequence: TGTGCCAGCAGCCAAGATGTTAGCGGCCAAGAGACCCAGTACTTC. Complete variable domain (other parts from reference TRBV14 and TRBJ2-5): EAGVTQFPSHSVIEKGQTVTLRCDPISGHDNLYWYRRVMGKEIKFLLHFVKESKQDESGMPNNRFLAERTGGTYSTLKVQPAELEDSGVYFCASSQDVSGQETQYFGPGTRLLVL.

The chain carries TRBV15 and TRBJ1-6; a weak D match, TRBD1 (6 bases). Trimming removed 4 bases from V and 7 bases from J, with 14 bases in between. The CDR3 consists of 15 residues. The germline CDR1 and CDR2 sequences are LNHNV and YYDKDF (reference sequence). The CDR3 region is CATSMSRGSNSPLHF. In DNA, the CDR3 is TGTGCCACCAGCATGAGCAGGGGTAGCAATTCACCCCTCCACTTT.

In DNA form, the CDR3 reads TGTGCCAGCAGCCGGCAGGTCGGGGGGGCCGCTATCACAGATACGCAGTATTTT. Amino acid sequence: CASSRQVGGAAITDTQYF. The V call is TRBV14, the J call TRBJ2-3, with 8 bases that match TRBD2. The CDR3 totals 18 residues. CDR1 is SGHDN, CDR2 FVKESK, per germline. With V trimmed by 4 bases and J by 2 bases, 14 bases remained unmatched.

This clone was observed once. The V and J genes are TRBV6-1 and TRBJ1-3; TRBD1 is a possible D gene (5 bases). Trimming removed 4 bases at V and 9 bases at J, with 7 bases between. CDR1 is MNHNS and CDR2 is SASEGT in the germline V gene. This CDR3 has 11 amino acids. CDR3 bases: TGTGCCAGCAGTGCCGGGGGCACCATATATTTT. Translation: CASSAGGTIYF.

V usage is TRBV2 and J usage is TRBJ1-2; D unresolved. The CDR3 runs 12 residues. From germline, CDR1 is SNHLY and CDR2 FYNNEI. The ends were cut back, 6 bases at V and 3 bases at J, with 8 bases in the middle. The CDR3 loop is CASRGPHYGYTF. The CDR3 bases are TGTGCCAGCAGGGGCCCACACTATGGCTACACCTTC. The complete variable domain, with remaining parts taken from reference TRBV2 and TRBJ1-2, reads EPEVTQTPSHQVTQMGQEVILRCVPISNHLYFYWYRQILGQKVEFLVSFYNNEISEKSEIFDDQFSVERPDGSNFTLKIRSTKLEDSAMYFCASRGPHYGYTFGSGTRLTVV.